This T cell receptor beta chain was found in a study of blood T cell repertoires in COVID-19. TCRdb's copy holds only in-frame clones and misses some; the assay was immunoSEQ multiplex PCR. The sample holds about 270,000 clones, around 86% seen once. The length of the CDR3 is 15 residues. From germline, CDR1 is LGHDT and CDR2 YNNKEL (reference sequence). The germline V and J ends were trimmed by 3 bases and 0 bases, with 11 bases remaining between them. Specimen: peripheral blood. This clonotype was obtained from a man in his forties who had recovered from COVID-19. The chain is built from TRBV3-1 (or the pseudogene TRBV3-2) and TRBJ1-2; D uncertain. For the CDR3, the DNA is TGTGCCAGCAGCCAGTTTCAACTAGCTAACTATGGCTACACCTTC. This gives the protein CASSQFQLANYGYTF.